Presented here are 16 T cell receptor beta chains from one specimen sequenced in a study of T cell responses to AZD1222 COVID-19 vaccine (dated by TCRdb to the early 2020s). Explained via the paper, the time point label denotes: baseline before first vaccination. The library came from the immunoSEQ multiplex PCR assay. The source is immuneACCESS, and TCRdb retained only in-frame sequences with V and J called. Part of the clones is not carried over; for the studies checked, unresolved V genes explain less than half of this, and the remainder is unexplained. For this sample the table gives 110,000 or so clones, of which approximately 90% were detected only once. The top ten clones comprise more than 9% of the sample. Sequences were derived from peripheral blood, sampled on day 0 of AZD1222 vaccination. The receptors originated from an adult in good health.

The genes are TRBV10-2 and TRBJ1-1; D is possibly TRBD1 (6 bases). Germline V CDR1 and CDR2: WSHSY, SAAADI. Between the trimmed V and J ends, which lost 6 bases and 0 bases, there was a span of 17 bases. The CDR3 consists of 16 residues. The CDR3 spells CASSLSGTPMNTEAFF. The CDR3 DNA is TGCGCCAGCAGCCTGTCGGGGACACCAATGAACACTGAAGCTTTCTTT.

The rearrangement links TRBV11-2 to TRBJ2-1, with a tentative D call TRBD2 (6 bases). This CDR3 comprises 14 residues. Trimming pared 2 bases from V and 7 bases from J, leaving 12 bases between. Germline CDR1 reads SGHAT; CDR2 reads FQNNGV. The CDR3 loop reads CASSLQGLKNEQFF. The CDR3 region has the DNA TGTGCCAGCAGCTTACAGGGACTTAAGAATGAGCAGTTCTTC.

This clone occurred once. The V gene is TRBV6-5, the J gene TRBJ2-5; either TRBD1 or TRBD2 may fit D (5 bases each). The CDR3 has 14 residues. The germline CDR1 and CDR2 sequences are MNHEY and SVGAGI. V was shortened by 5 bases and J by 5 bases, with 15 bases between the two germline ends. The DNA of the CDR3 is TGTGCCAGCAGTACGGGACCCGGGCTCGAGACCCAGTACTTC. Amino acids: CASSTGPGLETQYF.

This chain uses TRBV5-5 with TRBJ2-3; 10 nucleotides match TRBD1. Germline V gene lookup returns CDR1 SGHKS and CDR2 YYEKEE (reference sequence). Trimming cost V 0 bases and J 4 bases; bases outside gene matches: 5. The CDR3 sequence is 16 residues long. The CDR3 coding sequence is TGTGCCAGCAGCTTGGTTGGGACAGGGGCGGCAGATACGCAGTATTTT. Translated, it gives CASSLVGTGAADTQYF. The full variable domain, with the rest looked up from reference TRBV5-5 and TRBJ2-3, is DAGVTQSPTHLIKTRGQQVTLRCSPISGHKSVSWYQQVLGQGPQFIFQYYEKEERGRGNFPDRFSARQFPNYSSELNVNALLLGDSALYLCASSLVGTGAADTQYFGPGTRLTVL.

J is TRBJ2-3 and V is TRBV6-5; D is unclear. CDR1 is MNHEY, CDR2 SVGAGI, per germline. The ends were cut back, 9 bases at V and 0 bases at J, with 10 bases in the middle. This CDR3 comprises 13 residues. In DNA form, the CDR3 reads TGTGCCAGTCGGTTCACTAGCACAGATACGCAGTATTTT. Protein product: CASRFTSTDTQYF.

This clone was detected only once. The chain employs TRBV5-4 and TRBJ2-3, with unresolved D. The CDR3 is 13 amino acids. Trimming took off 2 bases at V and 5 bases at J, with 9 bases between the two ends. Germline assignment: CDR1 SGHNT and CDR2 YYREEE (reference sequence). The CDR3 DNA sequence: TGTGCCAGCAGCTTCGACTGGGAAGATACGCAGTATTTT. Encoded protein: CASSFDWEDTQYF.

The chain combines TRBV9 with TRBJ2-7; TRBD2 is a possible D gene (7 bases). Germline lookup yields CDR1 SGDLS and CDR2 YYNGEE. The V and J ends lost 4 bases and 3 bases respectively, with 17 bases between them. The length of the CDR3 is 15 residues. This chain's CDR3 is CASSLEGGLYYEQYF. The DNA for the CDR3 is TGTGCCAGCAGCCTCGAGGGGGGGCTTTACTACGAGCAGTACTTC. Based on the CDR3 plus reference TRBV9 and TRBJ2-7, the full variable domain is DSGVTQTPKHLITATGQRVTLRCSPRSGDLSVYWYQQSLDQGLQFLIQYYNGEERAKGNILERFSAQQFPDLHSELNLSSLELGDSALYFCASSLEGGLYYEQYFGPGTRLTVT.

V gene TRBV6-5 combines with J gene TRBJ1-1; D unclear. The length of the CDR3 is 12 residues. V lost 2 bases and J 2 bases, leaving 3 bases between the germline ends. Germline CDR1 MNHEY, CDR2 SVGAGI. DNA for the CDR3: TGTGCCAGCAGTTACCGCAACACTGAAGCTTTCTTT. As protein: CASSYRNTEAFF.

This clone was seen only a few times. The J gene is TRBJ2-7, the V gene TRBV28; TRBD2 might be the D (5 bases). The CDR3 covers 13 residues. Germline values: CDR1 MDHEN, CDR2 SYDVKM. V dropped 5 bases and J dropped 7 bases, with 15 bases sitting between them. The CDR3 DNA is TGTGCCAGCAGTGACGGGGTTATAGGGGAGCAGTACTTC. Translation gives CASSDGVIGEQYF.

This clone was seen once. The V and J genes are TRBV3-1 (or the pseudogene TRBV3-2) and TRBJ2-3, with 12 nucleotides matching TRBD2. The CDR3 is 15 amino acids. The J segment lost 6 bases and the V segment lost 3 bases, leaving 4 bases of the junction unmatched. The germline V gene has CDR1 LGHDT and CDR2 YNNKEL (reference sequence). The CDR3 sequence is CASSHRLAGDDTQYF. In DNA form, the CDR3 reads TGTGCCAGCAGCCACAGACTAGCGGGAGACGATACGCAGTATTTT.

This clone has a handful of counts. The V gene is TRBV29-1, the J gene TRBJ2-7; TRBD2 matches at 12 bases. In germline, CDR1 is SQVTM, CDR2 ANQGSEA. This CDR3 is built from 11 residues. V gave up 6 bases and J gave up 13 bases; unmatched junction bases: 7. As DNA, the CDR3 is TGCAGCGTCGGACTAGCGGGGATGAACTACTTC. Encoded protein: CSVGLAGMNYF.

The V call is TRBV19, the J call TRBJ2-7; 7 bases match TRBD1. The CDR3 consists of 14 residues. Per the germline V gene, CDR1 is LNHDA and CDR2 is SQIVND (reference sequence). The junction had 7 bases not matched to a gene; V was cut back by 7 bases and J by 1 base. CDR3: CASTRQGASYEQYF. The CDR3 DNA is TGTGCCAGTACCAGACAGGGAGCATCCTACGAGCAGTACTTC.

The chain carries TRBV7-8 and TRBJ2-7; TRBD1 agrees at 9 bases. Germline values: CDR1 SGHVS, CDR2 FQNEAQ. The CDR3 loop spans 16 amino acids. The ends lost 2 bases at V and 7 bases at J; junction bases unmatched: 12. CDR3 nucleotide sequence: TGTGCCAGCAGCTTATTTAGGACAGGGGCAGCACGGGAGCAGTACTTC. Protein: CASSLFRTGAAREQYF.

The CDR3 coding sequence is TGTGCCAGCAGCTTAAGAGGCGCAGATACGCAGTATTTT. Amino acid sequence: CASSLRGADTQYF. The chain couples TRBV7-3 to TRBJ2-3; D gene unclear. V was pared by 1 base and J by 4 bases, with 6 bases between. Germline V gives CDR1 SGHTA, CDR2 FQGTGA. The CDR3 length is 13 residues.

The rearrangement joins TRBV3-1 (or the pseudogene TRBV3-2) to TRBJ2-3, with 7 bases aligning to TRBD2. V was pared by 2 bases and J by 4 bases, with 3 bases of the junction left unmatched. Germline V lookup: CDR1 LGHDT, CDR2 YNNKEL (reference sequence). This CDR3 contains 14 residues. CDR3 protein: CASSQWTSPDTQYF. The CDR3 nucleotides are TGTGCCAGCAGCCAATGGACTAGTCCAGATACGCAGTATTTT.

The chain uses TRBV7-3 and TRBJ2-1; maybe TRBD2 (6 bases). The CDR3 totals 12 residues. Per germline, CDR1 SGHTA and CDR2 FQGTGA. V was cut by 4 bases and J by 5 bases, with 6 bases left in between. The CDR3 sequence is CASSWGDNEQFF. The CDR3 DNA is TGTGCCAGCAGCTGGGGGGACAATGAGCAGTTCTTC. Supplemented by reference TRBV7-3 and TRBJ2-1, the full variable domain reads GAGVSQTPSNKVTEKGKYVELRCDPISGHTALYWYRQSLGQGPEFLIYFQGTGAADDSGLPNDRFFAVRPEGSVSTLKIQRTERGDSAVYLCASSWGDNEQFFGPGTRLTVL.